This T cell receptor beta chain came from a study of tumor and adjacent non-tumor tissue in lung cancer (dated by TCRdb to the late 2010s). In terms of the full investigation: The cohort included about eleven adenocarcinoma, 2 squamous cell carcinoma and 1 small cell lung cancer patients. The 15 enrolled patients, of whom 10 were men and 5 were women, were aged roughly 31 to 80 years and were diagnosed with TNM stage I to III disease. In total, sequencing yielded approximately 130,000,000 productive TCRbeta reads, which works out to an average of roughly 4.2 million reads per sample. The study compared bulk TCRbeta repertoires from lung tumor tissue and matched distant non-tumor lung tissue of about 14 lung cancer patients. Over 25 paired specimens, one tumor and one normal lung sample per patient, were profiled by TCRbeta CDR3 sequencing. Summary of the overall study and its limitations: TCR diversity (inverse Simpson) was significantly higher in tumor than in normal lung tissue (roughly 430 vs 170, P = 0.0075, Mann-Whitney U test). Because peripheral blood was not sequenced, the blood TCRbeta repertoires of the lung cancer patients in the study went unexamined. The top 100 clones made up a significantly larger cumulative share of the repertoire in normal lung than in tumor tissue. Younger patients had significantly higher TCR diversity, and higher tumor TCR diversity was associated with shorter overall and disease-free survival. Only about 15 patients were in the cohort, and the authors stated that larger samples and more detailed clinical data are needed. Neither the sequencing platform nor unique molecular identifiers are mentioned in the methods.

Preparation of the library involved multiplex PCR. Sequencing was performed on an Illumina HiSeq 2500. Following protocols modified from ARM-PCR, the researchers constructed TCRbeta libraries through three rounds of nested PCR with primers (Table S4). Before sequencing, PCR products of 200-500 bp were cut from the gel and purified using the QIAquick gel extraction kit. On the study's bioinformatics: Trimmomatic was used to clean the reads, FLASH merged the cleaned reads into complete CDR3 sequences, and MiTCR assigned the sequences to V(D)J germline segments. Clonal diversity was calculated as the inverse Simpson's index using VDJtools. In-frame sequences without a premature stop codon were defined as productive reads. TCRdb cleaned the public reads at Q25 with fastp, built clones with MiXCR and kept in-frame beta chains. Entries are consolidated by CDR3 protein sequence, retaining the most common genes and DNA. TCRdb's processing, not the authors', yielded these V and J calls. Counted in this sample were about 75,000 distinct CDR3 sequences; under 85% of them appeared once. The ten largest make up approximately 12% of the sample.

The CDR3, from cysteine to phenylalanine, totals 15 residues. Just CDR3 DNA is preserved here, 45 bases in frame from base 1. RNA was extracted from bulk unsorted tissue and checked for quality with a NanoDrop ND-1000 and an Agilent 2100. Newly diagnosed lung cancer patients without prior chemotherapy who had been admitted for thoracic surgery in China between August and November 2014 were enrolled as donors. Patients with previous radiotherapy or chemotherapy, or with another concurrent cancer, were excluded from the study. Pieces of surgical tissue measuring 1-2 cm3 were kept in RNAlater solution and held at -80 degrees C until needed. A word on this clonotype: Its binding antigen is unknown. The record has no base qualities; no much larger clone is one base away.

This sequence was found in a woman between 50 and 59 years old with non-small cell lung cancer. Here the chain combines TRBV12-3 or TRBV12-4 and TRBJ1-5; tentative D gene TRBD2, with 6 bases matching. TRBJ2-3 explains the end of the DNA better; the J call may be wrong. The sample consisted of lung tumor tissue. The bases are TGTGCCAGCAGTTTGGATGGGGGGATTAATCAGTCCCAGTATTTT. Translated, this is CASSLDGGINQSQYF.